Sequencing of this T cell receptor (beta chain) was carried out in a study of blood T cell repertoires in COVID-19. The CDR3 loop spans 18 amino acids. CDR1 and CDR2 from the germline V gene are SGHTA and FQGNSA. V lost 4 bases, J lost 5 bases, and 14 bases stayed unmatched. Using immunoSEQ multiplex PCR, the repertoire was profiled, and TCRdb retains in-frame clones only, with some absent. The sample shows over 300,000 clones, approximately 91% of them seen only once. In Cohort 3, a recovered donor had either two negative PCRs, clearance, or symptom resolution. This chain joins TRBV7-2 and TRBJ1-5; 10 bases line up with TRBD1. The sample comprised PBMCs or T cells enriched from blood (not recorded which). This receptor was identified in a woman in her 40s who had recovered from COVID-19. The CDR3 nucleotides read TGTGCCAGCAGCTCATACACTGGGGGACAGGGGAGGTATCAGCCCCAGCATTTT. Translated, it gives CASSSYTGGQGRYQPQHF.